Here is one T cell receptor beta chain with its context. This entry is derived from a study of shared clonotypes between healthy human individuals. The germline CDR1 and CDR2 sequences are SGDLS and YYNGEE. The CDR3 spans 14 residues. V was pared by 2 bases and J by 7 bases, with 13 bases between. Each replicate PCR on the sorted subsets used roughly 190 ng DNA (around 31,000 T cell genomes). The authors' processing: Without quality scores, immunoSEQ junctional reads could not be filtered like full-length reads. Assay used: immunoSEQ multiplex PCR; TCRdb lists only in-frame clones, some missing. D and trimming were read from the DNA, whereas the V and J calls and clone size are those reported in that table. The data contain over a million clones, 98% of them seen just once; the ten biggest clones take up around 0.45%.

The specimen was naive CD4+ T cells sorted from blood. The subset is: CD45RA+ positively selected. This clonotype was obtained from a man aged 30 to 39 in good health. The chain has TRBV9 and TRBJ2-1; tentatively, D is TRBD1 or TRBD2 (7 bases each). CDR3 loop: CASSVGTAGNEQFF. The CDR3 DNA reads as TGTGCCAGCAGCGTGGGGACAGCGGGAAATGAGCAGTTCTTC. Full variable domain (missing parts from reference TRBV9 and TRBJ2-1): DSGVTQTPKHLITATGQRVTLRCSPRSGDLSVYWYQQSLDQGLQFLIQYYNGEERAKGNILERFSAQQFPDLHSELNLSSLELGDSALYFCASSVGTAGNEQFFGPGTRLTVL.